Each of the 29 T cell receptor beta chains below was sequenced from the same sample in a study of blood T cell repertoires in COVID-19. Generated by immunoSEQ multiplex PCR, the TCRdb table keeps only in-frame clones and is missing some. This sample has 400,000 to 550,000 clones, with roughly 85% found just once. The specimen sequenced was PBMCs or T cells enriched from blood (not recorded which). Receptors were obtained from a woman between 18 and 29 years old with acute COVID-19.

The gene calls are TRBV4-3 and TRBJ1-4; 8 bases match TRBD1. The CDR3 length is 18 residues. The V and J ends lost 0 bases and 8 bases, in that order; junction bases with no gene match: 14. Germline CDR1 is LGHNA and CDR2 is YSLEER. The CDR3 sequence: CASSQDGTGLPGDEKLFF. The CDR3 DNA is TGCGCCAGCAGCCAAGATGGGACAGGCCTCCCCGGTGACGAAAAACTGTTTTTT.

The DNA of the CDR3 is TGTGCCAGCATAAGCGTAGACAGGGATCGAACTGAAGCTTTCTTT. Translation: CASISVDRDRTEAFF. The chain combines TRBV13 with TRBJ1-1; 7 positions match TRBD1. Looked up from germline, CDR1 is PRHDT and CDR2 is FYEKMQ (reference sequence). J gave up 5 bases and V 7 bases, and 13 bases lay outside the gene matches. CDR3 length: 15 amino acids.

The chain carries TRBV12-3 or TRBV12-4 and TRBJ2-7; D call uncertain. Trimming removed 5 bases from V and 4 bases from J, with 6 bases in between. This CDR3 is built from 11 residues. This CDR3 is CASSRLYEQYF. In nucleotides, the CDR3 is TGTGCCAGCAGTCGTTTATACGAGCAGTACTTC.

The chain combines TRBV18 with TRBJ2-7; possibly TRBD2 for D (5 bases). The germline V and J ends were trimmed by 0 bases and 4 bases, with 10 bases remaining between them. CDR3 length: 14 amino acids. Germline CDR1 and CDR2: KGHSH and LQKENI. The chain's CDR3 is CASSPPAGVYEQYF. CDR3 nucleotides: TGTGCCAGCTCACCACCGGCGGGCGTGTACGAGCAGTACTTC.

The V and J genes are TRBV28 and TRBJ2-1, with 15 bases matching TRBD2. There are 17 residues in the CDR3. Germline V gene data show CDR1 as MDHEN and CDR2 as SYDVKM. V lost 5 bases, J lost 4 bases, and 6 bases stayed unmatched. The DNA for the CDR3 is TGTGCCAGCAGTGGGACTAGCGGGAGGAGTTATTACAATGAGCAGTTCTTC. As protein: CASSGTSGRSYYNEQFF.

This chain joins TRBV23-1 and TRBJ2-5; D is possibly TRBD2 (6 bases). TRBV23-1 is known as an ORF, though its function is uncertain. The V and J ends lost 4 bases and 7 bases respectively, with 16 bases between them. The CDR3 has 14 residues. The CDR3 reads CASSPRRGGGTQYF. CDR3 nucleotides: TGCGCCAGCAGTCCGCGGAGGGGTGGAGGGACCCAGTACTTC.

The chain carries TRBV11-3 and TRBJ2-3; the D gene is possibly TRBD2 (6 bases). CDR1 is SGHNT, CDR2 YENEEA, per germline. CDR3 length equals 15 residues. The V and J ends lost 6 bases and 10 bases respectively, with 23 bases between them. The CDR3 sequence is CASSQKVKAGGAQYF. The CDR3 coding sequence is TGTGCCAGCAGTCAGAAAGTTAAAGCGGGTGGGGCGCAGTATTTT.

About this clone itself: Its ends do not fully match the called genes, so a read error is possible. This sequence joins TRBV19 and TRBJ1-1; 8 positions agree with TRBD1. This CDR3 has 17 amino acids. CDR1 LNHDA and CDR2 SQIVND come from the germline V gene (reference sequence). DNA for the CDR3: TGTGCCAGCAGTATACCCGACAGGGGTGGTTATAAAGCTGAAGCTTTCTTT. It codes for CASSIPDRGGYKAEAFF.

The chain joins TRBV28 to TRBJ1-5; 7 positions agree with TRBD1. The CDR3 covers 16 residues. Germline CDR1 reads MDHEN; CDR2 reads SYDVKM. V lost 8 bases to trimming and J lost 3 bases; unmatched junction nucleotides: 13. CDR3 nucleotides: TGTGCCAGCCGATTAGGGGGCCCAAACCTCAATCAGCCCCAGCATTTT. This codes for CASRLGGPNLNQPQHF.

This clone was seen once. The rearrangement links TRBV30 to TRBJ1-6; 8 bases map to TRBD1. The CDR3 length is 15 residues. V dropped 2 bases and J dropped 10; count of bases not matched to a gene: 10. CDR1 GTSNPN and CDR2 SVGIG come from the germline V gene (reference sequence). As DNA, the CDR3 is TGTGCCTGGAGTCCGGCGGACAGGGTAAACTCACCCCTCCACTTT. This translates into CAWSPADRVNSPLHF.

The rearrangement joins TRBV19 to TRBJ2-1; 11 positions agree with TRBD2. The CDR3 sequence is 16 residues long. The V gene end was trimmed by 3 bases and the J gene end by 4 bases; junction bases not matched to a gene: 5. Germline V gene sequence: CDR1 LNHDA, CDR2 SQIVND (reference sequence). CDR3 sequence reads: CASSIWGTSGYNEQFF. The DNA for the CDR3 is TGTGCCAGTAGTATTTGGGGGACTAGCGGATACAATGAGCAGTTCTTC.

The genes are TRBV5-1 and TRBJ2-7; 7 bases line up with TRBD1. In germline, CDR1 is SGHRS, CDR2 YFSETQ. V trimming: 0 bases; J trimming: 0 bases; junction bases outside the gene matches: 6. The CDR3 is 16 amino acids. The CDR3 region is CASSLEATGSSYEQYF. CDR3 sequence (DNA): TGCGCCAGCAGCTTGGAAGCGACAGGGAGCTCCTACGAGCAGTACTTC.

This chain uses TRBV12-5 with TRBJ1-2; D is possibly TRBD1 (5 bases). CDR3 length: 14 residues. V dropped 1 base and J dropped 1 base, with 7 bases sitting between them. CDR1 and CDR2 from the germline V gene are LGHNT and FRNRAP. CDR3 sequence: CASGLGQSNYGYTF. The CDR3 DNA sequence: TGTGCTAGTGGTTTGGGACAGAGTAACTATGGCTACACCTTC.

The chain employs TRBV4-1 and TRBJ1-3; 7 bases are shared with TRBD1. CDR1 and CDR2 (germline): MGHRA, YSYEKL. After removal of 2 bases from V and 4 bases from J, the junction contained 8 bases not matched to a gene. The CDR3 has 16 residues. As DNA, the CDR3 is TGCGCCAGCAGCCAAATCTCAGGGGGACGAGGAAACACCATATATTTT. Protein sequence: CASSQISGGRGNTIYF.

The chain joins TRBV6-1 to TRBJ1-6, with 7 bases fitting TRBD1. The CDR3 has 15 residues. J lost 5 bases, V lost 3 bases, and 4 bases had no gene match. Per germline, CDR1 MNHNS and CDR2 SASEGT. For the CDR3, the DNA is TGTGCCAGCAGTGAGGTACAGGGGAATAATTCACCCCTCCACTTT. Translated: CASSEVQGNNSPLHF.

This clone was seen only once. The CDR3 spells CASSLKVLAGGNEQYF. The CDR3 DNA sequence: TGTGCCAGCAGCTTAAAAGTACTAGCGGGGGGGAACGAGCAGTACTTC. The rearrangement joins TRBV5-4 to TRBJ2-7, with TRBD2 matching over 13 bases. CDR1 and CDR2 from the germline V gene are SGHNT and YYREEE (reference sequence). The CDR3 extends over 16 amino acids. The V segment lost 2 bases and the J segment 5 bases; nucleotides outside the gene matches: 7.

The V and J genes are TRBV5-4 and TRBJ1-2; TRBD1 might be the D (5 bases). The germline V and J ends were trimmed by 0 bases and 8 bases, with 11 bases remaining between them. The length of the CDR3 is 13 residues. From germline, CDR1 is SGHNT and CDR2 YYREEE (reference sequence). The CDR3 DNA follows: TGTGCCAGCAGCTTGGACCGGGCAGGGGGCTACACCTTC. Residues: CASSLDRAGGYTF.

The V and J genes are TRBV7-9 and TRBJ1-4; D is undetermined. The CDR3 consists of 13 residues. V was shortened by 1 base and J by 4 bases, with 4 bases between the two germline ends. CDR1 is SEHNR, CDR2 FQNEAQ, per germline (reference sequence). CDR3: CASSLDHNEKLFF. CDR3 nucleotide sequence: TGTGCCAGCAGCTTAGATCATAATGAAAAACTGTTTTTT.

The V and J genes are TRBV4-2 and TRBJ1-4, with D unresolved. CDR3 length equals 14 residues. V was clipped by 0 bases and J by 8 bases, with 10 bases between them. CDR1 and CDR2 from the germline V gene are LGHNA and YNFKEQ. For the CDR3, the DNA is TGTGCCAGCAGCCAAGATGGGAGTTCAGAAAAACTGTTTTTT. Its protein is CASSQDGSSEKLFF.

This chain joins TRBV3-1 (or the pseudogene TRBV3-2) and TRBJ2-3; 9 positions agree with TRBD2. The CDR3 extends over 18 amino acids. Germline V gives CDR1 LGHDT, CDR2 YNNKEL (reference sequence). Germline trimming cut 2 bases from V and 2 bases from J; bases unmatched to any gene: 11. DNA of the CDR3: TGTGCCAGCAGCCAAAGTTGGGGGGGGACTAGCCTCACAGATACGCAGTATTTT. It specifies CASSQSWGGTSLTDTQYF.

The rearrangement joins TRBV14 to TRBJ2-5, with unresolved D. Germline loops: CDR1 SGHDN, CDR2 FVKESK. Deletions cut 3 bases from V and 4 bases from J, with 6 bases between. The CDR3 is 12 amino acids. CDR3: CASSHLIETQYF. The CDR3 bases are TGTGCCAGCAGCCATCTTATAGAGACCCAGTACTTC. The full variable domain, with the rest looked up from reference TRBV14 and TRBJ2-5, is EAGVTQFPSHSVIEKGQTVTLRCDPISGHDNLYWYRRVMGKEIKFLLHFVKESKQDESGMPNNRFLAERTGGTYSTLKVQPAELEDSGVYFCASSHLIETQYFGPGTRLLVL.

V and J are TRBV12-5 and TRBJ2-2; D may be TRBD2 (6 bases). The CDR3 totals 15 residues. Germline CDR1 is LGHNT and CDR2 is FRNRAP. The V gene lost 5 bases and the J gene lost 5 bases, with 15 bases spanning the gap. The CDR3 reads CASGKSDRGTGELFF. CDR3 DNA: TGTGCTAGTGGTAAATCCGATCGGGGGACCGGGGAGCTGTTTTTT.

The V gene is TRBV5-1, the J gene TRBJ2-1; 7 nucleotides line up with TRBD1. Germline V CDR1 and CDR2: SGHRS, YFSETQ. CDR3 length: 14 residues. The V segment lost 0 bases and the J segment 8 bases; nucleotides outside the gene matches: 5. DNA of the CDR3: TGCGCCAGCAGCTTGGGAGGACAGGTCTATGAGCAGTTCTTC. Translated, it gives CASSLGGQVYEQFF.

This clone was recorded a few times. The rearrangement uses TRBV14 and TRBJ1-2; 8 bases line up with TRBD1. V shed 4 bases, J shed 4 bases, and the junction held 5 bases outside the gene matches. Germline V gene sequence: CDR1 SGHDN, CDR2 FVKESK. The CDR3 has 14 residues. This CDR3 is CASSRDRSAYGYTF. In DNA form, the CDR3 reads TGTGCCAGCAGCCGGGACAGGTCGGCCTATGGCTACACCTTC.

The chain employs TRBV5-1 and TRBJ2-3; 10 positions match TRBD2. The CDR3 has 16 amino acids. In germline, CDR1 is SGHRS, CDR2 YFSETQ. The J segment lost 5 bases and the V segment lost 1 base, leaving 7 bases of the junction unmatched. CDR3 sequence reads: CASSLRLAGVRDTQYF. Here the CDR3 DNA reads TGCGCCAGCAGCTTGAGGCTAGCGGGAGTAAGAGATACGCAGTATTTT.

This chain uses TRBV7-2 with TRBJ2-1; TRBD2 matches at 7 bases. The CDR3 is 16 amino acids. Trimming took 0 bases from V and 1 from J; bases not matched to a gene: 3. The germline V gene has CDR1 SGHTA and CDR2 FQGNSA. Here the CDR3 DNA reads TGTGCCAGCAGCTTAGCGGGAGGGCGTTCCTACAATGAGCAGTTCTTC. This encodes CASSLAGGRSYNEQFF.

The genes are TRBV7-6 and TRBJ1-3; D ambiguous. This CDR3 has 16 residues. The V end was cut by 2 bases, the J end by 0 bases, with 11 bases between. Germline CDR1 is SGHVS and CDR2 is FNYEAQ. The CDR3 coding sequence is TGTGCCAGCAGCTTATTCGCAGGAATCTCTGGAAACACCATATATTTT. This codes for CASSLFAGISGNTIYF. Combining the CDR3 with reference TRBV7-6 and TRBJ1-3 gives the whole variable domain GAGVSQSPRYKVTKRGQDVALRCDPISGHVSLYWYRQALGQGPEFLTYFNYEAQQDKSGLPNDRFSAERPEGSISTLTIQRTEQRDSAMYRCASSLFAGISGNTIYFGEGSWLTVV.

This clone showed up just once. The chain couples TRBV27 to TRBJ2-5; D unclear. The V and J ends lost 5 bases and 1 base respectively, with 8 bases between them. This CDR3 is built from 13 residues. Germline V gene sequence: CDR1 MNHEY, CDR2 SMNVEV (reference sequence). The CDR3 DNA is TGTGCCAGCAGTATAGTGTCCCAAGAGACCCAGTACTTC. Protein: CASSIVSQETQYF.

The chain couples TRBV10-3 to TRBJ1-4; D is ambiguous. Germline loops: CDR1 ENHRY, CDR2 SYGVKD. The V end lost 0 bases, the J end lost 0 bases, and 8 bases lay between the germline ends. The CDR3 consists of 16 residues. Written as DNA, the CDR3 is TGTGCCATCAGTGAGTCGCGTCTAGCAACTAATGAAAAACTGTTTTTT. Encoded protein: CAISESRLATNEKLFF.